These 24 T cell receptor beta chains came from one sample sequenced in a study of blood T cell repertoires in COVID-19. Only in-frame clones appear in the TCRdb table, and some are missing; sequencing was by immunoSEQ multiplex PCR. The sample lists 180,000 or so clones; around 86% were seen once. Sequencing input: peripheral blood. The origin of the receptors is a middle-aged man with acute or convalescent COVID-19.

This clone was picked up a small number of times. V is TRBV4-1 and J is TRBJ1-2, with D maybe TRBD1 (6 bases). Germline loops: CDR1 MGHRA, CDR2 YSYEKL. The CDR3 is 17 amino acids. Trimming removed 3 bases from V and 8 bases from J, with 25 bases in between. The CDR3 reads CASSQGYSGAIRVGYTF. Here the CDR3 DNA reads TGCGCCAGCAGCCAGGGGTACTCAGGGGCGATTAGGGTGGGCTACACCTTC.

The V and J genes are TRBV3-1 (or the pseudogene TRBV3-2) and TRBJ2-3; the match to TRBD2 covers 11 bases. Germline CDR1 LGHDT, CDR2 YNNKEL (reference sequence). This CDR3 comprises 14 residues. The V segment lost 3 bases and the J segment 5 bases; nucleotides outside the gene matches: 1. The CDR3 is CASSHTSGGDTQYF. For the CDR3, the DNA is TGTGCCAGCAGCCACACTAGCGGGGGAGATACGCAGTATTTT.

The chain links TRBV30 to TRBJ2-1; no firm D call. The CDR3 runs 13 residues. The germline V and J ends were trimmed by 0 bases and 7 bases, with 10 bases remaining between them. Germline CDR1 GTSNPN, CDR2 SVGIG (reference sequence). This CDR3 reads CAWSVSASNEQFF. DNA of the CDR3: TGTGCCTGGAGTGTAAGCGCTTCAAATGAGCAGTTCTTC.

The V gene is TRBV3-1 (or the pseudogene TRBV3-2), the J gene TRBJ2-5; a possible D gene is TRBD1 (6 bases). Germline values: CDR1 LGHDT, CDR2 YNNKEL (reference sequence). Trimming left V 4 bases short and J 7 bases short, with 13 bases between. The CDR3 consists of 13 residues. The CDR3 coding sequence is TGTGCCAGCAGCCGTACAGGGACGGTGACCCAGTACTTC. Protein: CASSRTGTVTQYF.

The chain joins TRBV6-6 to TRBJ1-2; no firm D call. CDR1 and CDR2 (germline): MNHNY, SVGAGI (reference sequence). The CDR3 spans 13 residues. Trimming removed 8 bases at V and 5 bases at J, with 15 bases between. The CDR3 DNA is TGTGCCAGCGGTGGCTCACCCGAATATGGCTACACCTTC. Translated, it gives CASGGSPEYGYTF.

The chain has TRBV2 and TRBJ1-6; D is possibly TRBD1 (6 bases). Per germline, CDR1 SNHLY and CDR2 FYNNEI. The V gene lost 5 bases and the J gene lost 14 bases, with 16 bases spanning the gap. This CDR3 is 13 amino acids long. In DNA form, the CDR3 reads TGTGCCAGCAGTCAATACAGGGAGCTATCCCTCCACTTT. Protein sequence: CASSQYRELSLHF.

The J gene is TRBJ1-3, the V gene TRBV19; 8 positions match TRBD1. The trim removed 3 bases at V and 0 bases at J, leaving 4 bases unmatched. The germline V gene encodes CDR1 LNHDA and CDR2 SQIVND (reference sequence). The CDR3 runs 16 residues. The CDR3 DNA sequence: TGTGCCAGTAGTATGACAGGGGCCGGCTCTGGAAACACCATATATTTT. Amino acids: CASSMTGAGSGNTIYF.

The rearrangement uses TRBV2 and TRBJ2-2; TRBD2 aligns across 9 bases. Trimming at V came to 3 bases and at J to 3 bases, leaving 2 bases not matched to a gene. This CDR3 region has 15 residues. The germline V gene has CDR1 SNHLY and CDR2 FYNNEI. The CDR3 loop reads CASSDGGGDTGELFF. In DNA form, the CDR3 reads TGTGCCAGCAGTGACGGCGGGGGGGACACCGGGGAGCTGTTTTTT.

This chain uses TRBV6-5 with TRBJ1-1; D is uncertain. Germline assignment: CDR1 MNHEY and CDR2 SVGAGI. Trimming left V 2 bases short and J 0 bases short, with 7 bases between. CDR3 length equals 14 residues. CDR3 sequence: CASSYQAMNTEAFF. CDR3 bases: TGTGCCAGCAGTTACCAGGCAATGAACACTGAAGCTTTCTTT.

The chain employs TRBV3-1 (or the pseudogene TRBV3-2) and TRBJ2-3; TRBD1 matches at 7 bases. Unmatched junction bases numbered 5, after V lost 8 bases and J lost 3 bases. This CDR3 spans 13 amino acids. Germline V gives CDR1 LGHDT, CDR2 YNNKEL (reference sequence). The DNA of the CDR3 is TGTGCCAGCGGGGGCAGGGGGACAGATACGCAGTATTTT. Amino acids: CASGGRGTDTQYF.

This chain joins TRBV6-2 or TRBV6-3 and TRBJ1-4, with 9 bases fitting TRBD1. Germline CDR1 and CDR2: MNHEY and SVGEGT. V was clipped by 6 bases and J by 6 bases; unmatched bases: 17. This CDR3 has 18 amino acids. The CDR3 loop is CASSLNSDRGHTDEKLFF. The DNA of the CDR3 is TGTGCCAGCAGCCTCAACTCGGACAGGGGACACACTGATGAAAAACTGTTTTTT.

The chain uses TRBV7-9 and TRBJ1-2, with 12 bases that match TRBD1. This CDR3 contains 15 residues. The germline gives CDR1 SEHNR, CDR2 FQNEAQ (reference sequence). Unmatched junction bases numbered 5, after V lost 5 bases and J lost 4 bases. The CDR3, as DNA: TGTGCCAGCAGCACGGGACAGGGGGCTTTCTATGGCTACACCTTC. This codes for CASSTGQGAFYGYTF.

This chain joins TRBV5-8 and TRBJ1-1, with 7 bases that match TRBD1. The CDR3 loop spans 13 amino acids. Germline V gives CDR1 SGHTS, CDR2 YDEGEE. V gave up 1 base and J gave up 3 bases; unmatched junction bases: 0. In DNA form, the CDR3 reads TGTGCCAGCAGCTTGCAGGGGGACACTGAAGCTTTCTTT. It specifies CASSLQGDTEAFF. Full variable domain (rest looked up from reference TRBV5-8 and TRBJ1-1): EAGVTQSPTHLIKTRGQQATLRCSPISGHTSVYWYQQALGLGLQFLLWYDEGEERNRGNFPPRFSGRQFPNYSSELNVNALELEDSALYLCASSLQGDTEAFFGQGTRLTVV.

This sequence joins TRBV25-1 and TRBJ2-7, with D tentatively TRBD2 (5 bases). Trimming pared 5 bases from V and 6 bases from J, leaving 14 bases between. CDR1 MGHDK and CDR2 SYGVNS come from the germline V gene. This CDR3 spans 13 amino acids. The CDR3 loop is CASSLRRGSEQYF. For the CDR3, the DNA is TGTGCCAGCAGTCTGAGGAGAGGGTCCGAGCAGTACTTC.

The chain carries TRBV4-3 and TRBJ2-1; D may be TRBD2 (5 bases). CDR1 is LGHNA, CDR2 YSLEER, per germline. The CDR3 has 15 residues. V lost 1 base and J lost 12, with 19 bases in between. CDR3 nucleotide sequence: TGCGCCAGCAGCCAAGCCCCTGGGCTAGCCGTCCGGCAGTTCTTC. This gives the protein CASSQAPGLAVRQFF.

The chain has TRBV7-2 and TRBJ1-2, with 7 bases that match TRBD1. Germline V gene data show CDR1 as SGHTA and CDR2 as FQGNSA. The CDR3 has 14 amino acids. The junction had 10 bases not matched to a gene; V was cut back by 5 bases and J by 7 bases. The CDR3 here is CASSQRGGTSGYTF. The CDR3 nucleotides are TGTGCCAGCAGCCAGAGAGGGGGCACGTCTGGCTACACCTTC.

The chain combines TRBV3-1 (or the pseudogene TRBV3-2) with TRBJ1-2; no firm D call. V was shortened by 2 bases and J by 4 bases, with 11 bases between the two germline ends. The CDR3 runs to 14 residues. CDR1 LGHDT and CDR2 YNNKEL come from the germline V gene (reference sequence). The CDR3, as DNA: TGTGCCAGCAGCCAATTAGGAGCTCTCTATGGCTACACCTTC. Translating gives CASSQLGALYGYTF.

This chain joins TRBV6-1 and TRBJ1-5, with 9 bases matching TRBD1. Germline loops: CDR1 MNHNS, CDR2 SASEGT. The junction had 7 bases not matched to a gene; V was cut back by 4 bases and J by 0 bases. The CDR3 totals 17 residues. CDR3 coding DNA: TGTGCCAGCAGTGGGGACAGGGTGAGGGTTAGCAATCAGCCCCAGCATTTT. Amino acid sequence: CASSGDRVRVSNQPQHF.

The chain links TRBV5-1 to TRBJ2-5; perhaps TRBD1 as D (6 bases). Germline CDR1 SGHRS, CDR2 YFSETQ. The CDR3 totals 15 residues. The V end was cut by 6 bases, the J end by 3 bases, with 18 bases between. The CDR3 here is CASTRTQGKEETQYF. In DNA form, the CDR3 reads TGCGCCAGCACCCGGACCCAGGGGAAGGAAGAGACCCAGTACTTC. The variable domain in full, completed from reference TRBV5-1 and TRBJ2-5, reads KAGVTQTPRYLIKTRGQQVTLSCSPISGHRSVSWYQQTPGQGLQFLFEYFSETQRNKGNFPGRFSGRQFSNSRSEMNVSTLELGDSALYLCASTRTQGKEETQYFGPGTRLLVL.

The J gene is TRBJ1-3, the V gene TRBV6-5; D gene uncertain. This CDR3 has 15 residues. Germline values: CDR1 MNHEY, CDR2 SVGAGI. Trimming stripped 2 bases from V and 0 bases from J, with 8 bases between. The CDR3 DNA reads TGTGCCAGCAGTTACGCTCACAGCTCTGGAAACACCATATATTTT. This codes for CASSYAHSSGNTIYF.

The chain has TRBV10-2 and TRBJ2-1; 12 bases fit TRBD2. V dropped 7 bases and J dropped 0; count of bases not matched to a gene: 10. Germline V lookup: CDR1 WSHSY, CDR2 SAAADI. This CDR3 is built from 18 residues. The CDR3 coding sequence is TGCGCCAGCACCGGGAGGACTAGCGGGGAGAGCTCCTACAATGAGCAGTTCTTC. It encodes CASTGRTSGESSYNEQFF.

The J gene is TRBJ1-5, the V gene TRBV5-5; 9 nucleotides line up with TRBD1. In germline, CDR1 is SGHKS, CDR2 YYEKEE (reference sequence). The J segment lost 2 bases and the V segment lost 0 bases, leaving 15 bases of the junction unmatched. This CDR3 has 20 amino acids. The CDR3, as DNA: TGTGCCAGCAGCTTGGTGTTCCGGGACAGGGCTGTTCGGGGCAATCAGCCCCAGCATTTT. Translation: CASSLVFRDRAVRGNQPQHF.

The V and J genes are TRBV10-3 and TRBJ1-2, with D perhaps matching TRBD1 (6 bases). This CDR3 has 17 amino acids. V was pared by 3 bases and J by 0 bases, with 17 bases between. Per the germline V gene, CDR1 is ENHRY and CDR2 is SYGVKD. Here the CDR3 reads CAISDTRTAQANYGYTF. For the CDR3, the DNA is TGTGCCATCAGTGACACCCGGACAGCTCAAGCTAACTATGGCTACACCTTC.

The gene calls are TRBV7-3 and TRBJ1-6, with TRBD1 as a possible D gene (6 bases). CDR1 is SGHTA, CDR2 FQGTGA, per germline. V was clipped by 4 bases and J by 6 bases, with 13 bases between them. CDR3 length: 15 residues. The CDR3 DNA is TGTGCCAGCAGCTCCCAACAGGGCCCTAATTCACCCCTCCACTTT. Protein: CASSSQQGPNSPLHF. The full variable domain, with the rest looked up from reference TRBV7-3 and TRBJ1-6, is GAGVSQTPSNKVTEKGKYVELRCDPISGHTALYWYRQSLGQGPEFLIYFQGTGAADDSGLPNDRFFAVRPEGSVSTLKIQRTERGDSAVYLCASSSQQGPNSPLHFGNGTRLTVT.